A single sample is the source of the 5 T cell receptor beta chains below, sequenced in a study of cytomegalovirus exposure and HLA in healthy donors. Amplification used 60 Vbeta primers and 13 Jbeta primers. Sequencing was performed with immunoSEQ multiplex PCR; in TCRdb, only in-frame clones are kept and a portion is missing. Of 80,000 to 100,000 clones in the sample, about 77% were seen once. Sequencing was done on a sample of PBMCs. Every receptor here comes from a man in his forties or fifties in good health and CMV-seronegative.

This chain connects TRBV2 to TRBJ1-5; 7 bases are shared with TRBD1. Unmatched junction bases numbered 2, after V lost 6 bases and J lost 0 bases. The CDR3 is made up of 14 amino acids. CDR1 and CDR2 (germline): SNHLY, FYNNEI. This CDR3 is CASRDRYSNQPQHF. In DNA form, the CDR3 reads TGTGCCAGCAGGGACAGGTATAGCAATCAGCCCCAGCATTTT.

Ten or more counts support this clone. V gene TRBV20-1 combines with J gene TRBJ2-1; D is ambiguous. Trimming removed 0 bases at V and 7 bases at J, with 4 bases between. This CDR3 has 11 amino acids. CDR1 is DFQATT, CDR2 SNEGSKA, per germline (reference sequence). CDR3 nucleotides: TGCAGTGCTAGAGATCAGAATGAGCAGTTCTTC. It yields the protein CSARDQNEQFF.

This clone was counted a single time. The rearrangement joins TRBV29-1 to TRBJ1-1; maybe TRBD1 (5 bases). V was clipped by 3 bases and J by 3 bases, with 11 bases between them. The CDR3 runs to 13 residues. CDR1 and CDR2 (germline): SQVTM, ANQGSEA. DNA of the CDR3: TGCAGCGTTGACGGGGGGTTGGACACTGAAGCTTTCTTT. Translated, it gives CSVDGGLDTEAFF.

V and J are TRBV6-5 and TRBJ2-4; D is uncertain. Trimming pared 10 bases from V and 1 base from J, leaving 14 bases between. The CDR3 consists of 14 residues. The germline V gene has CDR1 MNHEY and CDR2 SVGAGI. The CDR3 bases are TGTGCCAACCCTACCCAGGATGCCAAAAACATTCAGTACTTC. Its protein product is CANPTQDAKNIQYF.

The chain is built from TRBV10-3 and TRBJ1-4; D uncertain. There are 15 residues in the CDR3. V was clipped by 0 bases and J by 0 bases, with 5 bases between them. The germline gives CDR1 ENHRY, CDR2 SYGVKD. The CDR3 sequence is CAISESSATNEKLFF. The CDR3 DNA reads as TGTGCCATCAGTGAGTCTTCCGCAACTAATGAAAAACTGTTTTTT.